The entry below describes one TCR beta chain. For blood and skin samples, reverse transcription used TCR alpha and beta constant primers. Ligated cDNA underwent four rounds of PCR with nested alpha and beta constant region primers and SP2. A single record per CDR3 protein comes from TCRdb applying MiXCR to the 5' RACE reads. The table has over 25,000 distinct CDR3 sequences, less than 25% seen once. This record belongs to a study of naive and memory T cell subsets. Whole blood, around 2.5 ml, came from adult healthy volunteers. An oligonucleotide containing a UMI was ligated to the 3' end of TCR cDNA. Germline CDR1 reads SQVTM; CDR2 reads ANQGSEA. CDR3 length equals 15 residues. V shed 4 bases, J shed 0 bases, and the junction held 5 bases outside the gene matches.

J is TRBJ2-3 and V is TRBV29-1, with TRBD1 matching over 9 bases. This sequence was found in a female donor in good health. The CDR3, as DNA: TGCAGCGTTGGAGGGACAGGGTTTAGCACAGATACGCAGTATTTT. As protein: CSVGGTGFSTDTQYF.